The 13 T cell receptor beta chains below all came from one sample that was sequenced in a study of T cell responses to AZD1222 COVID-19 vaccine. Clones were read by immunoSEQ multiplex PCR, and TCRdb kept only the in-frame ones, dropping some. The sample has 150,000 to 160,000 clones; roughly nine tenths are singletons. The material was peripheral blood, obtained on day 0 of AZD1222 vaccination. All receptors come from an adult in good health.

This chain links TRBV19 with TRBJ2-2, with D perhaps TRBD1 (5 bases). The V and J ends lost 5 bases and 6 bases respectively, with 13 bases between them. CDR1 and CDR2 from the germline V gene are LNHDA and SQIVND (reference sequence). This CDR3 has 14 residues. The CDR3 reads CASSGPGMSGELFF. As DNA, the CDR3 is TGTGCCAGTAGTGGGCCAGGGATGTCCGGGGAGCTGTTTTTT.

The chain is built from TRBV4-2 and TRBJ2-2; D possibly corresponds to TRBD1 (6 bases). Germline-derived CDR1 and CDR2 are LGHNA and YNFKEQ. V gave up 1 base and J gave up 4 bases, with 10 bases separating them. The CDR3 has 15 residues. The CDR3 DNA is TGTGCCAGCAGCCAAGGGGACACCTTCACCGGGGAGCTGTTTTTT. It is translated as CASSQGDTFTGELFF.

The chain employs TRBV4-3 and TRBJ2-6; 10 nucleotides match TRBD1. V shed 4 bases and J 1 base; nucleotides not matched to a gene: 13. Germline assignment: CDR1 LGHNA and CDR2 YSLEER. This CDR3 spans 20 amino acids. The CDR3 DNA is TGCGCCAGCAGCCCAGAGATACCGGGACAGGGGATATCTGGGGCCAACGTCCTGACTTTC. Residues: CASSPEIPGQGISGANVLTF.

In this sample, this clone turned up once. This chain uses TRBV7-3 with TRBJ2-3; D assignment may be TRBD1 or TRBD2 (5 bases each). Germline CDR1 is SGHTA and CDR2 is FQGTGA. The CDR3 contains 14 residues. V was pared by 4 bases and J by 0 bases, with 8 bases between. CDR3 DNA: TGTGCCAGCAGCTCGGGACCAAGCACAGATACGCAGTATTTT. Its translation is CASSSGPSTDTQYF.

The chain joins TRBV20-1 to TRBJ1-2; D is unresolved. Germline CDR1 DFQATT, CDR2 SNEGSKA (reference sequence). Trimming took off 3 bases at V and 2 bases at J, with 4 bases between the two ends. The CDR3 spans 11 residues. The CDR3 spells CSARVNYGYTF. Here the CDR3 DNA reads TGCAGTGCTAGGGTAAACTATGGCTACACCTTC.

The chain combines TRBV6-5 with TRBJ2-2; 7 bases are shared with TRBD1. This CDR3 spans 15 amino acids. With 1 base clipped from V and 6 bases from J, the junction kept 5 bases outside the gene matches. Germline values: CDR1 MNHEY, CDR2 SVGAGI. The CDR3 DNA reads as TGTGCCAGCAGTTACTTAGCAGGGGGAGCCGGGGAGCTGTTTTTT. It yields the protein CASSYLAGGAGELFF.

V gene TRBV7-8 combines with J gene TRBJ1-6, with a weak D call TRBD1 (5 bases). CDR3 length: 15 residues. The germline CDR1 and CDR2 sequences are SGHVS and FQNEAQ. Trimming stripped 3 bases from V and 6 bases from J, with 12 bases between. The chain's CDR3 is CASSFEGDGNSPLHF. The CDR3 region has the DNA TGTGCCAGCAGCTTTGAAGGGGACGGTAATTCACCCCTCCACTTT.

This clone was counted once. At the DNA level, this CDR3 is encoded by other sequences in the same sample as well. V gene TRBV4-2 combines with J gene TRBJ1-5; D gene ambiguous. This CDR3 has 12 residues. Trimming left V 3 bases short and J 4 bases short, with 4 bases between. Germline CDR1 is LGHNA and CDR2 is YNFKEQ. CDR3 protein: CASSQGNQPQHF. The CDR3, as DNA: TGTGCCAGCAGCCAGGGGAATCAGCCCCAGCATTTT.

This chain connects TRBV2 to TRBJ1-5, with a weak D call TRBD1 (5 bases). Germline V gives CDR1 SNHLY, CDR2 FYNNEI. Trimming took 8 bases from V and 4 from J, leaving 12 bases between them. The CDR3 contains 13 residues. CDR3 nucleotide sequence: TGTGCCAGCGGGACTGGGGGGAATCAGCCCCAGCATTTT. It codes for CASGTGGNQPQHF.

This chain joins TRBV28 and TRBJ2-2; D not resolved. The V end lost 2 bases, the J end lost 0 bases, and 4 bases lay between the germline ends. Germline assignment: CDR1 MDHEN and CDR2 SYDVKM. The CDR3 length is 14 residues. CDR3 residues: CASSLSTNTGELFF. In nucleotides, the CDR3 is TGTGCCAGCAGTTTAAGTACGAACACCGGGGAGCTGTTTTTT.

The gene calls are TRBV18 and TRBJ2-3; perhaps TRBD2 as D (5 bases). This CDR3 has 15 amino acids. The germline V gene encodes CDR1 KGHSH and CDR2 LQKENI. V gave up 6 bases and J gave up 2 bases, with 15 bases separating them. This CDR3 is CASSSLGSATDTQYF. The CDR3 coding sequence is TGTGCCAGCTCTTCGTTGGGGAGCGCCACAGATACGCAGTATTTT.

The gene calls are TRBV4-3 and TRBJ1-4; D gene unclear. Germline V gives CDR1 LGHNA, CDR2 YSLEER. V shed 3 bases and J shed 8 bases, with 10 bases lying between them. This CDR3 contains 13 residues. CDR3 loop: CASSHLGAEKLFF. CDR3 in DNA: TGCGCCAGCAGCCATTTAGGCGCGGAAAAACTGTTTTTT.

The chain uses TRBV29-1 and TRBJ2-3; 12 nucleotides line up with TRBD2. This CDR3 region has 15 residues. Germline V gene sequence: CDR1 SQVTM, CDR2 ANQGSEA. V dropped 1 base and J dropped 6; count of bases not matched to a gene: 5. The CDR3 sequence: CSVEGLAGVTDTQYF. The CDR3 coding sequence is TGCAGCGTTGAAGGACTAGCGGGAGTGACGGATACGCAGTATTTT.